Each of the 23 T cell receptor beta chains below was sequenced from the same sample in a study of vaccination and CD4 T cells after COVID-19. The treatment denotes: approximately nine-day PBMC culture with coronavirus spike peptide pools or control peptides (ViraFEST assay). Sequencing of the DNA from cultured CD4+ T cells was carried out with the Oncomine TCR Beta short-read assay. Each CDR3 protein is one row after TCRdb ran MiXCR on the PCR reads. The sample includes about 11,000 distinct CDR3 sequences, around 50% seen only once; the top ten take over 9.5%. What these receptors recognize is not known. Sequencing used CD4+ T cells from blood, cultured in vitro. The receptors come from a human donor who had recovered from COVID-19.

This clonotype was observed a few times. This chain uses TRBV27 with TRBJ2-5; 8 nucleotides align to TRBD2. The CDR3 covers 15 residues. The V and J ends lost 8 bases and 9 bases, in that order; junction bases with no gene match: 17. Germline V gene data show CDR1 as MNHEY and CDR2 as SMNVEV (reference sequence). The CDR3 loop is CASGKAGDYSPAQYF. DNA for the CDR3: TGTGCCAGCGGTAAAGCGGGAGACTACTCCCCGGCCCAGTACTTC.

The rearrangement joins TRBV6-2 or TRBV6-3 to TRBJ2-4; perhaps TRBD1 as D (6 bases). V was clipped by 0 bases and J by 5 bases, with 11 bases between them. The V gene's germline CDR1 is MNHEY and CDR2 SVGEGT. The CDR3 is 15 amino acids. The CDR3, as DNA: TGTGCCAGCAGTTACTCAAAGGACAGCCAAAACATTCAGTACTTC. Its protein product is CASSYSKDSQNIQYF.

This clonotype has just a few counts. This chain uses TRBV7-2 with TRBJ2-3, with D possibly matching TRBD2 (5 bases). Germline V gives CDR1 SGHTA, CDR2 FQGNSA. This CDR3 is 13 amino acids long. With 1 base removed from V and 4 bases from J, the gap between germline ends came to 6 bases. The CDR3 here is CASSLVSADTQYF. CDR3 in DNA: TGTGCCAGCAGCTTAGTTAGCGCAGATACGCAGTATTTT.

The CDR3 loop is CATSDPQINEQFF. Here the CDR3 DNA reads TGTGCCACCAGTGACCCACAGATCAATGAGCAGTTCTTC. The chain employs TRBV24-1 and TRBJ2-1; D not resolved. Germline V gene lookup returns CDR1 KGHDR and CDR2 SFDVKD. The V and J ends lost 4 bases and 6 bases respectively, with 9 bases between them. The CDR3 extends over 13 amino acids.

The chain uses TRBV5-4 and TRBJ2-7; D is unresolved. V lost 4 bases, J lost 3 bases, and 14 bases lay in between. The CDR3 sequence is 14 residues long. Germline V gene lookup returns CDR1 SGHNT and CDR2 YYREEE (reference sequence). In DNA form, the CDR3 reads TGTGCCAGCAGCCTGTCCGGTAGGATCTACGAGCAGTACTTC. It is translated as CASSLSGRIYEQYF.

In its sample, this clonotype was seen a few times. V gene TRBV20-1 combines with J gene TRBJ2-5, with unresolved D. The CDR3 sequence is 13 residues long. V lost 0 bases and J 5 bases, leaving 10 bases between the germline ends. From germline, CDR1 is DFQATT and CDR2 SNEGSKA (reference sequence). CDR3 coding DNA: TGCAGTGCTAGAGATGCAGGTCGTGAGACCCAGTACTTC. It specifies CSARDAGRETQYF.

V gene TRBV6-5 combines with J gene TRBJ2-3; maybe TRBD2 (6 bases). The CDR3 spans 15 residues. Trimming removed 4 bases at V and 0 bases at J, with 11 bases between. Germline V CDR1 and CDR2: MNHEY, SVGAGI. DNA for the CDR3: TGTGCCAGCAGTTTTAGCGGAACTAGCACAGATACGCAGTATTTT. The encoded protein is CASSFSGTSTDTQYF.

The rearrangement joins TRBV2 to TRBJ1-2; D gene ambiguous. Germline V CDR1 and CDR2: SNHLY, FYNNEI. This CDR3 region has 10 residues. V was cut by 5 bases and J by 2 bases, with 0 bases left in between. The CDR3 protein is CASSNYGYTF. CDR3 coding DNA: TGTGCCAGCAGTAACTATGGCTACACCTTC.

This clonotype was observed a handful of times. This chain uses TRBV28 with TRBJ1-5; 7 positions match TRBD1. V lost 6 bases, J lost 0 bases, and 11 bases stayed unmatched. The CDR3 sequence is 17 residues long. CDR1 and CDR2 (germline): MDHEN, SYDVKM. The CDR3 loop reads CASRPLTGQYSNQPQHF. The CDR3, as DNA: TGTGCCAGCAGGCCTCTTACGGGACAGTATAGCAATCAGCCCCAGCATTTT. Drawing the rest from reference TRBV28 and TRBJ1-5, the complete variable domain is DVKVTQSSRYLVKRTGEKVFLECVQDMDHENMFWYRQDPGLGLRLIYFSYDVKMKEKGDIPEGYSVSREKKERFSLILESASTNQTSMYLCASRPLTGQYSNQPQHFGDGTRLSIL.

CDR3 coding DNA: TGTGCCAGCAGCTTAGGTGGACAGGTCAATCAGCCCCAGCATTTT. This gives the protein CASSLGGQVNQPQHF. The genes are TRBV7-9 and TRBJ1-5, with 7 bases lining up with TRBD1. The length of the CDR3 is 15 residues. Germline trimming cut 1 base from V and 3 bases from J; bases unmatched to any gene: 3. From germline, CDR1 is SEHNR and CDR2 FQNEAQ (reference sequence).

A few counts support this clonotype. The CDR3 nucleotides are TGCAGTGCTAGTGACAGAACCTCCACTGAAGCTTTCTTT. It encodes CSASDRTSTEAFF. This chain joins TRBV20-1 and TRBJ1-1, with D possibly TRBD1 on 5 matching bases. CDR1 is DFQATT and CDR2 is SNEGSKA in the germline V gene (reference sequence). This CDR3 region has 13 residues. V was trimmed by 3 bases and J by 4 bases, leaving 12 bases between them.

This chain connects TRBV20-1 to TRBJ2-3; 9 bases are shared with TRBD1. The CDR3 runs 17 residues. With 0 bases clipped from V and 3 bases from J, the junction kept 10 bases outside the gene matches. CDR1 is DFQATT, CDR2 SNEGSKA, per germline (reference sequence). The CDR3 coding sequence is TGCAGTGCTAGAGACCTTGGGGGACAGGGATATACAGATACGCAGTATTTT. The encoded protein is CSARDLGGQGYTDTQYF.

The sample holds a few counts of this clonotype. V and J are TRBV20-1 and TRBJ2-3, with 8 bases matching TRBD1. The V segment lost 5 bases and the J segment 8 bases; nucleotides outside the gene matches: 12. The V gene's germline CDR1 is DFQATT and CDR2 SNEGSKA (reference sequence). The length of the CDR3 is 14 residues. The CDR3 sequence: CSAVQGGMYGTQYF. As DNA, the CDR3 is TGCAGTGCTGTACAGGGGGGTATGTACGGTACGCAGTATTTT.

This clonotype was seen more than once but under ten times. The rearrangement links TRBV10-2 to TRBJ2-2, with 9 bases identical to TRBD2. This CDR3 contains 17 residues. The J segment lost 5 bases and the V segment lost 0 bases, leaving 7 bases of the junction unmatched. Germline V CDR1 and CDR2: WSHSY, SAAADI. The CDR3 region is CASSESRGLAGTGELFF. The DNA for the CDR3 is TGCGCCAGCAGTGAGTCTAGGGGACTAGCTGGGACCGGGGAGCTGTTTTTT.

This clonotype was seen a handful of times. This rearrangement joins TRBV6-2 or TRBV6-3 to TRBJ2-5; TRBD2 aligns across 13 bases. The germline CDR1 and CDR2 sequences are MNHEY and SVGEGT. The trim removed 6 bases at V and 1 base at J, leaving 17 bases unmatched. CDR3 length: 20 amino acids. The CDR3 region has the DNA TGTGCCAGCAGAAGGGGAAGGACTAGCGGGAGTGGGGGGCCCCAAGAGACCCAGTACTTC. Amino acid sequence: CASRRGRTSGSGGPQETQYF.

This clonotype was observed a few times. This sequence joins TRBV20-1 and TRBJ1-2; D unresolved. This CDR3 is built from 11 residues. V was trimmed by 4 bases and J by 6 bases, leaving 9 bases between them. Germline CDR1 and CDR2: DFQATT and SNEGSKA (reference sequence). The CDR3 region has the DNA TGCAGTGCTAACCCCACGAATGGCTACACCTTC. Translated, it gives CSANPTNGYTF.

The gene calls are TRBV15 and TRBJ2-5, with 7 bases aligning to TRBD1. The V and J ends lost 2 bases and 1 base, in that order; junction bases with no gene match: 4. The CDR3 contains 15 residues. CDR1 and CDR2 from the germline V gene are LNHNV and YYDKDF (reference sequence). The CDR3 DNA reads TGTGCCACCAGCAGAAAAACAGGGGCCCAAGAGACCCAGTACTTC. Encoded protein: CATSRKTGAQETQYF.

The chain is built from TRBV27 and TRBJ2-5; 15 bases fit TRBD2. Germline-derived CDR1 and CDR2 are MNHEY and SMNVEV (reference sequence). The CDR3 covers 19 residues. After removal of 4 bases from V and 5 bases from J, the junction contained 14 bases not matched to a gene. The CDR3 DNA sequence: TGTGCCAGCAGTTCGCCGGGACTAGCGGGAGGCATGGGTGGGGAGACCCAGTACTTC. Its protein product is CASSSPGLAGGMGGETQYF.

This clonotype is labeled medium-sized. The rearrangement uses TRBV5-8 and TRBJ2-2, with D uncertain. Per the germline V gene, CDR1 is SGHTS and CDR2 is YDEGEE. The CDR3 is 13 amino acids. V was clipped by 3 bases and J by 6 bases, with 9 bases between them. The CDR3 DNA reads as TGTGCCAGCAGCTCCGGCTCTTCCGGGGAGCTGTTTTTT. Protein: CASSSGSSGELFF. Variable domain in full (rest from reference TRBV5-8 and TRBJ2-2): EAGVTQSPTHLIKTRGQQATLRCSPISGHTSVYWYQQALGLGLQFLLWYDEGEERNRGNFPPRFSGRQFPNYSSELNVNALELEDSALYLCASSSGSSGELFFGEGSRLTVL.

The chain carries TRBV14 and TRBJ2-2, with TRBD2 as a possible D gene (5 bases). CDR1 is SGHDN and CDR2 is FVKESK in the germline V gene. This CDR3 is built from 14 residues. With 4 bases removed from V and 3 bases from J, the gap between germline ends came to 9 bases. CDR3 nucleotide sequence: TGTGCCAGCAGCCCGGGGAGCTACACCGGGGAGCTGTTTTTT. It specifies CASSPGSYTGELFF.

V is TRBV20-1 and J is TRBJ2-1, with 13 bases fitting TRBD2. The V gene's germline CDR1 is DFQATT and CDR2 SNEGSKA (reference sequence). V lost 4 bases, J lost 0 bases, and 3 bases stayed unmatched. The CDR3 loop spans 16 amino acids. Here the CDR3 DNA reads TGCAGTGCTAAAGGACTAGCGGGAGACTCCTACAATGAGCAGTTCTTC. The encoded protein is CSAKGLAGDSYNEQFF.

This clonotype came up a few times. The chain is built from TRBV5-4 and TRBJ1-1; D may be TRBD1 (6 bases). Per the germline V gene, CDR1 is SGHNT and CDR2 is YYREEE (reference sequence). The CDR3 has 13 residues. With 2 bases removed from V and 6 bases from J, the gap between germline ends came to 11 bases. The chain's CDR3 is CASSFQGIAEAFF. DNA for the CDR3: TGTGCCAGCAGCTTTCAGGGGATCGCTGAAGCTTTCTTT.

The chain carries TRBV6-2 or TRBV6-3 and TRBJ2-1; TRBD2 agrees at 15 bases. Germline V CDR1 and CDR2: MNHEY, SVGEGT. This CDR3 contains 14 residues. Trimming cost V 6 bases and J 14 bases; bases outside gene matches: 8. CDR3 DNA: TGTGCCAGCAGCTCAGGACTAGCGGGAGGGAATAAGTTCTTC. This codes for CASSSGLAGGNKFF.